Below are 6 T cell receptor beta chains sequenced from a single sample in a study of cytomegalovirus exposure and HLA in healthy donors. The PCR employed 60 Vbeta primers together with 13 Jbeta primers. The table came from immunoSEQ multiplex PCR; TCRdb's copy has only in-frame clones and leaves some out. The table shows under 200,000 clones, with almost 85% occurring only once. The sequenced material came from PBMCs. The receptor source for this set is a boy between 10 and 17 years old in good health and CMV-seronegative.

This clone appeared a few times. The chain combines TRBV28 with TRBJ2-5; possibly TRBD2 for D (6 bases). V was shortened by 2 bases and J by 6 bases, with 13 bases between the two germline ends. Germline assignment: CDR1 MDHEN and CDR2 SYDVKM. The CDR3 is made up of 14 amino acids. CDR3 in DNA: TGTGCCAGCAGTTTAGGTTGGGGCGGGAAGACCCAGTACTTC. Encoded protein: CASSLGWGGKTQYF.

J is TRBJ2-2 and V is TRBV28; weak D call: TRBD2 (6 bases). This CDR3 comprises 16 residues. Germline CDR1 and CDR2: MDHEN and SYDVKM. V was shortened by 6 bases and J by 2 bases, with 16 bases between the two germline ends. CDR3 sequence: CASSRLGGINTGELFF. CDR3 nucleotides: TGTGCCAGCAGCCGTCTCGGGGGAATCAACACCGGGGAGCTGTTTTTT.

The genes are TRBV7-6 and TRBJ2-7, with a tentative D call TRBD2 (5 bases). V gave up 1 base and J gave up 1 base, with 8 bases separating them. Per germline, CDR1 SGHVS and CDR2 FNYEAQ. The CDR3 contains 14 residues. This CDR3 is CASSLEAVSYEQYF. CDR3 DNA sequence: TGTGCCAGCAGCTTAGAAGCGGTATCCTACGAGCAGTACTTC.

V and J are TRBV30 and TRBJ1-1, with 7 bases lining up with TRBD1. V lost 2 bases, J lost 11 bases, and 8 bases stayed unmatched. CDR3 size: 12 residues. Looked up from germline, CDR1 is GTSNPN and CDR2 is SVGIG (reference sequence). CDR3 in amino acids: CAWSFGGGEAFF. The CDR3, as DNA: TGTGCCTGGAGTTTTGGAGGGGGCGAGGCTTTCTTT.

The chain uses TRBV30 and TRBJ1-5; 7 nucleotides match TRBD1. The CDR3 covers 12 residues. Trimming removed 5 bases from V and 4 bases from J; junction bases left unmatched: 2. In germline, CDR1 is GTSNPN, CDR2 SVGIG (reference sequence). The CDR3 region is CAWDRANQPQHF. CDR3 sequence (DNA): TGTGCCTGGGACAGGGCAAATCAGCCCCAGCATTTT.

The chain carries TRBV5-4 and TRBJ2-1, with D tentatively TRBD2 (6 bases). Germline CDR1 SGHNT, CDR2 YYREEE (reference sequence). V lost 1 base and J lost 4, with 12 bases in between. This CDR3 spans 15 amino acids. The CDR3 DNA is TGTGCCAGCAGCTTGTCTCGGGGAGGATACAATGAGCAGTTCTTC. It encodes CASSLSRGGYNEQFF.